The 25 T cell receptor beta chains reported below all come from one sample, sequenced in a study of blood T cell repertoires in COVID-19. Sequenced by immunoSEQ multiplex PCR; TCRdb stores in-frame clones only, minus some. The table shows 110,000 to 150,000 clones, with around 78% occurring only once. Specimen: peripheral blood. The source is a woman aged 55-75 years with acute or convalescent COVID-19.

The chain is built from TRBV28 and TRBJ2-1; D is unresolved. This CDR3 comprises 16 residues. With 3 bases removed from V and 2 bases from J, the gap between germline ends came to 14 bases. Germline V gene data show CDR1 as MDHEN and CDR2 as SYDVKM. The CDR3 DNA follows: TGTGCCAGCAGTTTCGGTGGCGGCCTCCCCTACAATGAGCAGTTCTTC. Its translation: CASSFGGGLPYNEQFF.

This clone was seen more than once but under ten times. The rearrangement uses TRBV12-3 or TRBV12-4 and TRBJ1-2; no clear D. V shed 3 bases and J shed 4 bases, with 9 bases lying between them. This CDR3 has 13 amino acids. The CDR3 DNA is TGTGCCAGCAGTTTCGGTCTTTTCTATGGCTACACCTTC. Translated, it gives CASSFGLFYGYTF.

CDR3: CASSPIIRAPRRHNEQFF. The CDR3 DNA reads as TGTGCCAGCAGCCCCATAATCAGAGCGCCTCGACGCCACAATGAGCAGTTCTTC. J is TRBJ2-1 and V is TRBV7-6; D call uncertain. Germline CDR1 is SGHVS and CDR2 is FNYEAQ. V was clipped by 5 bases and J by 5 bases, with 25 bases between them. The CDR3 is made up of 18 amino acids.

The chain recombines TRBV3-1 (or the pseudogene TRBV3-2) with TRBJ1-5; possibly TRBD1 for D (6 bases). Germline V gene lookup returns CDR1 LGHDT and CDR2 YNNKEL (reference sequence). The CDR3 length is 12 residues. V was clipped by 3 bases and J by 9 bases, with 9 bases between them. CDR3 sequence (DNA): TGTGCCAGCAGCCAGGGGGCACGGCCCCAGCATTTT. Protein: CASSQGARPQHF.

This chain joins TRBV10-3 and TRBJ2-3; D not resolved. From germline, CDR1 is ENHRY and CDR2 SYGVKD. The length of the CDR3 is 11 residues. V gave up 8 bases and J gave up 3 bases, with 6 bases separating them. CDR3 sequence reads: CAIGSTDTQYF. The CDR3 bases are TGTGCCATCGGTAGTACAGATACGCAGTATTTT.

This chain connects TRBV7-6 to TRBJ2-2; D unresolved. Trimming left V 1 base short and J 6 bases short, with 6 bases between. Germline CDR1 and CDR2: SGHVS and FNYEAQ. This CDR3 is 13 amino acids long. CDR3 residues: CASSLVRAGELFF. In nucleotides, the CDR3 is TGTGCCAGCAGCTTAGTCCGAGCCGGGGAGCTGTTTTTT. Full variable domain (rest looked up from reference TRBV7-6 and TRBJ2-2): GAGVSQSPRYKVTKRGQDVALRCDPISGHVSLYWYRQALGQGPEFLTYFNYEAQQDKSGLPNDRFSAERPEGSISTLTIQRTEQRDSAMYRCASSLVRAGELFFGEGSRLTVL.

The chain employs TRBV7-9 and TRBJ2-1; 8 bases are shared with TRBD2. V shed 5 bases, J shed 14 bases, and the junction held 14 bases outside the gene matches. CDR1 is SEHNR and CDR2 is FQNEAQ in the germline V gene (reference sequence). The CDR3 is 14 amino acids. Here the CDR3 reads CASSPPGLAPSKFF. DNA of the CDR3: TGTGCCAGCAGCCCCCCCGGACTAGCTCCATCGAAGTTCTTC.

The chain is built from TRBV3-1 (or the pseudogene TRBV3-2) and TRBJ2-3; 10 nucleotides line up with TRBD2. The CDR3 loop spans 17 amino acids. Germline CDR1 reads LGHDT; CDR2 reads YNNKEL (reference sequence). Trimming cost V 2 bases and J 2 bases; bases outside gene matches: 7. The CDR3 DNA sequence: TGTGCCAGCAGCCAAAAAATCAGCGGGAGGGCCACAGATACGCAGTATTTT. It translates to CASSQKISGRATDTQYF.

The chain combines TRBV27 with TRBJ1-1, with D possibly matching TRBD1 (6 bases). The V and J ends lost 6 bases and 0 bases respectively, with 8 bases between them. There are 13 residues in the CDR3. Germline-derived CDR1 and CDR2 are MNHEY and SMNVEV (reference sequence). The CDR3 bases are TGTGCCAGCAGCGACAGGATGAACACTGAAGCTTTCTTT. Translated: CASSDRMNTEAFF.

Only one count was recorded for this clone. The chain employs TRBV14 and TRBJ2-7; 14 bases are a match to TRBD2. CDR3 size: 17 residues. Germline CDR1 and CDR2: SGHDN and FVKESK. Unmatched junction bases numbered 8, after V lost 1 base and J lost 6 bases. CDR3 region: CASSQARRGLAGAEQYF. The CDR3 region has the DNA TGTGCCAGCAGCCAAGCCCGAAGGGGACTAGCGGGAGCCGAGCAGTACTTC.

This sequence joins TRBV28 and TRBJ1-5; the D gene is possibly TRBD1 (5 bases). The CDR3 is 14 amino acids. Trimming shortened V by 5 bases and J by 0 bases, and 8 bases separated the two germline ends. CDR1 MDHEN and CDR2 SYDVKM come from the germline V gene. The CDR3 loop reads CASSTGHSNQPQHF. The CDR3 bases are TGTGCCAGCAGTACAGGACATAGCAATCAGCCCCAGCATTTT.

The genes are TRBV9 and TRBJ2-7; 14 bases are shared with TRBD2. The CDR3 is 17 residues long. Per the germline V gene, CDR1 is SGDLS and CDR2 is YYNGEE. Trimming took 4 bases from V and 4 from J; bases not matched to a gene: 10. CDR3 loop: CASSPHGTSGSLYEQYF. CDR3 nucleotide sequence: TGTGCCAGCAGCCCCCACGGGACTAGCGGGAGTCTTTACGAGCAGTACTTC.

Here the CDR3 reads CATSDGDGGTGDGYTF. CDR3 nucleotide sequence: TGTGCCACCAGTGATGGGGACGGGGGGACAGGGGATGGCTACACCTTC. The rearrangement uses TRBV24-1 and TRBJ1-2; TRBD1 matches at 10 bases. Germline CDR1 KGHDR, CDR2 SFDVKD. The V segment lost 3 bases and the J segment 6 bases; nucleotides outside the gene matches: 9. CDR3 length: 16 residues.

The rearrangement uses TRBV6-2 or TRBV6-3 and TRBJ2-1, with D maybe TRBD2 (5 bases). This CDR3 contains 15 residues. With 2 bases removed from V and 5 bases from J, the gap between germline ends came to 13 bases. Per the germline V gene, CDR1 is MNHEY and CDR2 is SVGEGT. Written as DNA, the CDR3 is TGTGCCAGCAGTTACGGTGCTAGCCGGAACAATGAGCAGTTCTTC. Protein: CASSYGASRNNEQFF.

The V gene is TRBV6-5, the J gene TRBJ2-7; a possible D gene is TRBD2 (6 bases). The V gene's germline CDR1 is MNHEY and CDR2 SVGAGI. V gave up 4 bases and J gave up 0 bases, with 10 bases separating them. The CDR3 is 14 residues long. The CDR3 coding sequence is TGTGCCAGCAGTTCGGACGGGAGCTCCTACGAGCAGTACTTC. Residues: CASSSDGSSYEQYF.

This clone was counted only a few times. The CDR3 nucleotides are TGTGCCAGCAGCCGACAGGTTCAGGATACGCAGTATTTT. Protein sequence: CASSRQVQDTQYF. The chain is built from TRBV7-3 and TRBJ2-3; tentative D call: TRBD1 (6 bases). The CDR3 length is 13 residues. Trimming stripped 5 bases from V and 6 bases from J, with 12 bases between. CDR1 and CDR2 from the germline V gene are SGHTA and FQGTGA.

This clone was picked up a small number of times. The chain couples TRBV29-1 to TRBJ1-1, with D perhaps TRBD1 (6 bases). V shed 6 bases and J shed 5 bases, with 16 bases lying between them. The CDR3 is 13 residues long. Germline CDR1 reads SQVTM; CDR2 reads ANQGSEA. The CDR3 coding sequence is TGCAGCGTGGCACAGGGTTTCATTACTGAAGCTTTCTTT. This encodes CSVAQGFITEAFF.

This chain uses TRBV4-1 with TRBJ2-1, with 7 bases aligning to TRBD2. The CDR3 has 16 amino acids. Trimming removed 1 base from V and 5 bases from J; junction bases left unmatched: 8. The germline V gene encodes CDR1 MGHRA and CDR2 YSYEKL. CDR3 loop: CASSQGGGSAHNEQFF. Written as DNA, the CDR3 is TGCGCCAGCAGCCAAGGGGGCGGGAGCGCCCACAATGAGCAGTTCTTC.

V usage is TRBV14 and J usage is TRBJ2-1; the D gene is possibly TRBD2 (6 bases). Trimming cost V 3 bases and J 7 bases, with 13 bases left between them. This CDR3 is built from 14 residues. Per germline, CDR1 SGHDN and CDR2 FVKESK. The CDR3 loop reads CASSQWEEGNEQFF. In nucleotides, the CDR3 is TGTGCCAGCAGCCAGTGGGAGGAAGGGAATGAGCAGTTCTTC.

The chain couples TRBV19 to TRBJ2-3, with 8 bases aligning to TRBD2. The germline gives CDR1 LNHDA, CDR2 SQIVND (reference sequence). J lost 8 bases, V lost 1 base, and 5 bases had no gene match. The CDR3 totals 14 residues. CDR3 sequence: CASSIAGGPGTQYF. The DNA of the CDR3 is TGTGCCAGTAGTATAGCGGGAGGGCCAGGTACGCAGTATTTT.

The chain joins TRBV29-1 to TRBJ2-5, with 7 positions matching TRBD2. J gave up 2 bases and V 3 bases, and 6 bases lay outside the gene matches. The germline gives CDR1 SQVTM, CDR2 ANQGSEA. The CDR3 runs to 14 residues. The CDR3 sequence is CSVDNLAVQETQYF. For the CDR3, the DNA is TGCAGCGTTGACAATCTAGCGGTTCAAGAGACCCAGTACTTC.

The chain's CDR3 is CASSRVVSSYNEQFF. The CDR3 region has the DNA TGTGCCAGCAGCCGGGTGGTAAGCTCCTACAATGAGCAGTTCTTC. The chain combines TRBV11-2 with TRBJ2-1; no reliable D call. Looked up from germline, CDR1 is SGHAT and CDR2 is FQNNGV. Trimming shortened V by 5 bases and J by 0 bases, and 11 bases separated the two germline ends. The CDR3 sequence is 15 residues long.

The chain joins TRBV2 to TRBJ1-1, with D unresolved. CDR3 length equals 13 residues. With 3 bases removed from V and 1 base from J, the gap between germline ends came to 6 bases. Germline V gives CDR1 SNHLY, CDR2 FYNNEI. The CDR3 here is CASSDRENTEAFF. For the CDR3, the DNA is TGTGCCAGCAGTGATAGAGAGAACACTGAAGCTTTCTTT.

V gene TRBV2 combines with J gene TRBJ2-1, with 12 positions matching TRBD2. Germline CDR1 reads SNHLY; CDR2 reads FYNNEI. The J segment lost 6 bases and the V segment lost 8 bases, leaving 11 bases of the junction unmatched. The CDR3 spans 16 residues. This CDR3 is CASETSGSYAGNEQFF. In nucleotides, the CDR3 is TGTGCCAGCGAGACTAGCGGGAGTTATGCGGGCAATGAGCAGTTCTTC.

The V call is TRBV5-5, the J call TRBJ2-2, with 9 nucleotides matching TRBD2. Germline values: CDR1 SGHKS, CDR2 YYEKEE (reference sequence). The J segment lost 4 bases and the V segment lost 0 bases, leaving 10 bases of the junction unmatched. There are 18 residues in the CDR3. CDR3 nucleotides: TGTGCCAGCAGCTTGGCTCGGGCTAGCGGGGTATTCACCGGGGAGCTGTTTTTT. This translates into CASSLARASGVFTGELFF.